This is a list of T cell receptor beta chains from one sample in a study of cytomegalovirus exposure and HLA in healthy donors. The repertoire was sequenced with immunoSEQ multiplex PCR; TCRdb's copy has only in-frame clones and lacks some. Of 60,000 to 70,000 clones in the sample, more than 70% are singletons; the top ten hold under 30%. Source material: PBMCs. The receptors come from a woman aged 40 to 50 in good health and CMV-seropositive. Both conserved end residues are part of each CDR3.

j_call	v_call	cdr3_aa
TRBJ2-7	TRBV4-1	CASSQGGGQQYF
TRBJ1-1	TRBV13	CASSFLLDRGNTEAFF
TRBJ1-1	TRBV7-2	CASSELQGNTEAFF
TRBJ1-5	TRBV27	CASSFQGQPQHF
TRBJ2-3	TRBV5-1	CASSLGVGGGTDTQYF
TRBJ2-3	TRBV7-2	CASSSQGEDTQYF
TRBJ1-1	TRBV6-5	CASRVQGSTEAFF
TRBJ2-1	TRBV10-2	CASRRAGGLRSYNEQFF
TRBJ1-2	TRBV7-9	CASSLSDGYTF
TRBJ2-3	TRBV28	CASYGRGLAGQFGADTQYF
TRBJ1-6	TRBV5-1	CASSLEGSSSPLHF
TRBJ1-2	TRBV2	CASREQTNYGYTF
TRBJ2-3	TRBV11-3	CASSLSQGATTDTQYF
TRBJ1-2	TRBV30	CAWSVRARDGYTF
TRBJ2-2	TRBV4-2	CASSQDFEAGELFF
TRBJ1-1	TRBV6-5	CASSTGEKAFF
TRBJ1-1	TRBV11-3	CASSLTGGTEAFF
TRBJ1-2	TRBV6-6	CASSPKGQPVRGYTF
TRBJ1-3	TRBV6-1	CASSATGAGNTIYF
TRBJ1-1	TRBV5-1	CASSGGDRGLAFF
TRBJ1-3	TRBV6-5	CASTDRASGNTIYF
TRBJ2-1	TRBV5-1	CASSFSGGDVGEQFF
TRBJ2-1	TRBV11-2	CASSSISGGVSNEQFF
TRBJ2-1	TRBV14	CASSPLGQNSYNEQFF
TRBJ2-7	TRBV18	CASSPDWGGDEQYF
TRBJ2-2	TRBV21-1	CASSIKGEVKNTGELFF
TRBJ1-4	TRBV6-5	CASMGQIEKLFF
TRBJ1-5	TRBV5-3	CARSLRGWGQPQHF
TRBJ1-1	TRBV2	CASSVEANTEAFF
TRBJ2-3	TRBV25-1	CASRTGATDTQYF
TRBJ2-2	TRBV25-1	CASTGGDYTGELFF
TRBJ2-1	TRBV30	CAWSVLQGYGNEQFF
TRBJ1-1	TRBV5-1	CASSGGSMNTEAFF
TRBJ2-5	TRBV18	CASSPRGIQETQYF
TRBJ1-2	TRBV5-8	CASTNLRDRTVYGYTF
TRBJ2-2	TRBV9	CASSVFSSRGTNTGELFF
TRBJ2-2	TRBV4-2	CASSQEGKGAGGELFF
TRBJ2-1	TRBV4-3	CASSQEPRIPYNEQFF